These 10 T cell receptor beta chains were all obtained from the same sample, sequenced in a study of beta chain features in type 1 diabetes. The isolated RNA, all of it, was reverse transcribed, so expressed TCRB transcripts were what got sequenced. Measured with immunoSEQ multiplex PCR; TCRdb has only the in-frame clones, and not every one. The sample has a few hundred thousand clones, roughly a fifth seen once. Sample: naive CD4+ T cells from blood. The receptor set was obtained from a woman aged 18 to 35 in good health.

This clone came up a few times. This chain uses TRBV30 with TRBJ1-2; no firm D call. V was trimmed by 5 bases and J by 8 bases, leaving 15 bases between them. The CDR3 is 12 residues long. Germline CDR1 GTSNPN, CDR2 SVGIG (reference sequence). The CDR3 reads CAWAPSHGGYTF. CDR3 nucleotide sequence: TGTGCCTGGGCCCCGTCCCACGGGGGCTACACCTTC.

This clone was seen only a few times. This chain joins TRBV4-1 and TRBJ2-1; the match to TRBD2 covers 7 bases. The germline V gene has CDR1 MGHRA and CDR2 YSYEKL. Trimming took 3 bases from V and 4 from J; bases not matched to a gene: 9. CDR3 length: 16 residues. In DNA, the CDR3 is TGCGCCAGCAGCCAGTTGTGGCGGGGGAAGTACAATGAGCAGTTCTTC. As protein: CASSQLWRGKYNEQFF.

The J gene is TRBJ2-1, the V gene TRBV20-1; tentatively, D is TRBD2 (5 bases). The V end lost 6 bases, the J end lost 7 bases, and 10 bases lay between the germline ends. The CDR3 length is 11 residues. The germline gives CDR1 DFQATT, CDR2 SNEGSKA (reference sequence). The CDR3 sequence is CSAITSNEQFF. The CDR3, as DNA: TGCAGTGCAATCACTAGTAATGAGCAGTTCTTC.

This clone was recorded a few times. The chain uses TRBV28 and TRBJ2-7; D ambiguous. The CDR3 is 13 residues long. Germline CDR1 and CDR2: MDHEN and SYDVKM. V lost 3 bases and J lost 1, with 7 bases in between. The CDR3 protein is CASSFPQSYEQYF. DNA of the CDR3: TGTGCCAGCAGTTTTCCCCAGTCCTACGAGCAGTACTTC. The full variable domain, rest sourced from reference TRBV28 and TRBJ2-7, is DVKVTQSSRYLVKRTGEKVFLECVQDMDHENMFWYRQDPGLGLRLIYFSYDVKMKEKGDIPEGYSVSREKKERFSLILESASTNQTSMYLCASSFPQSYEQYFGPGTRLTVT.

This clone has only a few counts. This chain uses TRBV5-1 with TRBJ2-3, with 13 positions matching TRBD2. V shed 2 bases, J shed 3 bases, and the junction held 9 bases outside the gene matches. This CDR3 contains 18 residues. The germline V gene has CDR1 SGHRS and CDR2 YFSETQ. The CDR3: CASSFLTSGRARTDTQYF. The CDR3 DNA reads as TGCGCCAGCAGCTTCTTAACTAGCGGGAGGGCCAGAACAGATACGCAGTATTTT. The entire variable domain, with the rest obtained from reference TRBV5-1 and TRBJ2-3, is as follows: KAGVTQTPRYLIKTRGQQVTLSCSPISGHRSVSWYQQTPGQGLQFLFEYFSETQRNKGNFPGRFSGRQFSNSRSEMNVSTLELGDSALYLCASSFLTSGRARTDTQYFGPGTRLTVL.

This clone has just a few counts. V usage is TRBV5-4 and J usage is TRBJ2-1, with TRBD2 matching over 16 bases. CDR3 length: 19 residues. Germline lookup yields CDR1 SGHNT and CDR2 YYREEE (reference sequence). With V trimmed by 4 bases and J by 10 bases, 17 bases remained unmatched. The DNA for the CDR3 is TGTGCCAGCAGCCTCCCGGCCGGGACTAGCGGGAGGGCCCTCGGGGAGCAGTTCTTC. Its protein is CASSLPAGTSGRALGEQFF.

This clone turned up a few times. The chain is built from TRBV5-5 and TRBJ2-5; 11 bases are shared with TRBD2. In germline, CDR1 is SGHKS, CDR2 YYEKEE (reference sequence). The CDR3 runs 15 residues. Trimming took 5 bases from V and 5 from J; bases not matched to a gene: 8. Here the CDR3 DNA reads TGTGCCAGCAGACCTCTAGCGGGAGGAGGGGAGACCCAGTACTTC. Protein: CASRPLAGGGETQYF.

V usage is TRBV9 and J usage is TRBJ2-7, with 7 bases identical to TRBD2. The CDR3 runs to 15 residues. Germline-derived CDR1 and CDR2 are SGDLS and YYNGEE. Germline trimming cut 4 bases from V and 2 bases from J; bases unmatched to any gene: 9. The CDR3 bases are TGTGCCAGCAGCCCCAACTCAGCGGGAACCTACGAGCAGTACTTC. It specifies CASSPNSAGTYEQYF.

This clone was recorded a few times. The rearrangement joins TRBV5-1 to TRBJ2-2; TRBD2 aligns across 9 bases. The V gene's germline CDR1 is SGHRS and CDR2 YFSETQ. CDR3 length: 16 residues. Unmatched junction bases numbered 5, after V lost 3 bases and J lost 2 bases. In nucleotides, the CDR3 is TGCGCCAGCAGCTCTCTGACTAGCGGCAACACCGGGGAGCTGTTTTTT. Protein product: CASSSLTSGNTGELFF. The variable domain in full, completed from reference TRBV5-1 and TRBJ2-2, reads KAGVTQTPRYLIKTRGQQVTLSCSPISGHRSVSWYQQTPGQGLQFLFEYFSETQRNKGNFPGRFSGRQFSNSRSEMNVSTLELGDSALYLCASSSLTSGNTGELFFGEGSRLTVL.

The sample holds a few counts of this clone. V usage is TRBV29-1 and J usage is TRBJ1-1; no clear D gene. Germline loops: CDR1 SQVTM, CDR2 ANQGSEA. V was trimmed by 4 bases and J by 0 bases, leaving 9 bases between them. This CDR3 comprises 13 residues. The CDR3 DNA reads as TGCAGCGTTGGAGAACAAATGAACACTGAAGCTTTCTTT. This translates into CSVGEQMNTEAFF.